This T cell receptor beta chain was observed in a study of shared clonotypes between healthy human individuals. The method was immunoSEQ multiplex PCR; TCRdb's version includes in-frame clones alone and lacks a portion of them. The data contain nearly 1,000,000 clones, 60% to 85% of them singletons. The junction had 8 bases not matched to a gene; V was cut back by 8 bases and J by 2 bases. Germline-derived CDR1 and CDR2 are SGHTA and FQGNSA. The CDR3 totals 14 residues. This clone was seen just once. The sequenced sample was memory CD4+ T cells sorted from blood. Described subset: CD45RA-negative fraction. The receptor was isolated from a man between 18 and 29 years old in good health. The chain couples TRBV7-2 to TRBJ2-7; 8 bases fit TRBD2. This CDR3 reads CASGVAGPPYEQYF. CDR3 coding DNA: TGTGCCAGCGGAGTAGCGGGACCCCCCTACGAGCAGTACTTC.